This T cell receptor beta chain is drawn from a study of cytomegalovirus exposure and HLA in healthy donors. It was with 60 Vbeta and 13 Jbeta primers that the PCR ran. Per the original data handling: A follow-up analysis tallied approximately 85 million unique TCR beta chains, roughly 9.9 million shared. Using immunoSEQ multiplex PCR, the repertoire was profiled, and TCRdb retains in-frame clones only, with some absent. The DNA gave D and trimming, while V, J and clone size come from that table. The listing records 100,000 to 150,000 clones. Germline loops: CDR1 MNHNY, CDR2 SVGAGI (reference sequence). This CDR3 is 15 amino acids long. The V end lost 2 bases, the J end lost 7 bases, and 17 bases lay between the germline ends.

The receptor was derived from a man between 18 and 29 years old in good health and CMV-seronegative. The chain has TRBV6-6 and TRBJ1-1; tentatively, D is TRBD1 (5 bases). The sample comprised PBMCs. CDR3 loop: CASSYLVGGGSEAFF. The CDR3 DNA sequence: TGTGCCAGCAGTTACCTCGTCGGGGGTGGGAGTGAAGCTTTCTTT.